Presented here are 4 T cell receptor beta chains from one specimen sequenced in a study of PD-1 blockade in classical Hodgkin lymphoma. Profiling relied on immunoSEQ multiplex PCR, and the TCRdb table lists in-frame clones only, not all of them. The sample includes around 19,000 clones, 77% of them seen just once. All the patients suffered relapse after autologous stem cell transplantation, and brentuximab vedotin exposure differed. The material was peripheral blood mononuclear cells (PBMCs), obtained before the second cycle of nivolumab. These receptors were taken from a human donor with classical Hodgkin lymphoma.

The V gene is TRBV6-1, the J gene TRBJ2-5; TRBD2 is a possible D gene (6 bases). The CDR3 has 15 residues. Per the germline V gene, CDR1 is MNHNS and CDR2 is SASEGT. The V end was cut by 7 bases, the J end by 0 bases, with 15 bases between. Here the CDR3 reads CASTSLRGYQETQYF. The DNA for the CDR3 is TGTGCCAGCACCTCCCTCCGGGGGTACCAAGAGACCCAGTACTTC.

This rearrangement joins TRBV25-1 to TRBJ2-2; 11 bases agree with TRBD2. J was trimmed by 4 bases and V by 4 bases; bases with no gene match: 8. This CDR3 is 17 amino acids long. Germline lookup yields CDR1 MGHDK and CDR2 SYGVNS. This CDR3 reads CASSVLSGREGTGELFF. The CDR3 bases are TGTGCCAGCAGTGTCCTTAGCGGGAGGGAAGGCACCGGGGAGCTGTTTTTT.

This chain connects TRBV15 to TRBJ2-5, with D hard to call. The CDR3 loop spans 14 amino acids. The germline V gene encodes CDR1 LNHNV and CDR2 YYDKDF (reference sequence). The V and J ends lost 5 bases and 4 bases respectively, with 14 bases between them. The CDR3 DNA is TGTGCCACCAGCCCCCTCGAGGCATTAGAGACCCAGTACTTC. Translation gives CATSPLEALETQYF.

V and J are TRBV19 and TRBJ2-3; TRBD2 aligns across 10 bases. V trimming: 1 base; J trimming: 3 bases; junction bases outside the gene matches: 7. The germline CDR1 and CDR2 sequences are LNHDA and SQIVND (reference sequence). The CDR3 covers 17 residues. CDR3 coding DNA: TGTGCCAGTAGTATAGTCCCCAGCGGGAGGGGAACAGATACGCAGTATTTT. Protein sequence: CASSIVPSGRGTDTQYF.